This T cell receptor (beta chain) came from a study of T-cell reconstitution after alpha-beta-depleted transplantation in children. Germline V CDR1 and CDR2: SGHAT, FQNNGV. The CDR3 is made up of 12 amino acids. V shed 5 bases and J shed 9 bases, with 11 bases lying between them. Preparation of the TCRbeta library involved a method that used unique molecular identifiers. MiXCR was run by TCRdb on the PCR reads, yielding one entry per CDR3 protein. The table lists fewer than 550,000 distinct CDR3 sequences, 15% to 20% of them singletons. Sample: PBMCs, mostly from graft donor cells, taken 360 days after TCRalphabeta/CD19-depleted stem cell transplant. The receptor's source is a boy in the first two years of life who had a stem cell transplant for Wiskott-Aldrich syndrome, so the T cells may come from the graft donor. V and J are TRBV11-2 and TRBJ2-1, with D perhaps matching TRBD1 (5 bases). The CDR3 loop reads CASSTKGPEQFF. The CDR3 DNA follows: TGTGCCAGCAGCACCAAGGGGCCTGAGCAGTTCTTC.